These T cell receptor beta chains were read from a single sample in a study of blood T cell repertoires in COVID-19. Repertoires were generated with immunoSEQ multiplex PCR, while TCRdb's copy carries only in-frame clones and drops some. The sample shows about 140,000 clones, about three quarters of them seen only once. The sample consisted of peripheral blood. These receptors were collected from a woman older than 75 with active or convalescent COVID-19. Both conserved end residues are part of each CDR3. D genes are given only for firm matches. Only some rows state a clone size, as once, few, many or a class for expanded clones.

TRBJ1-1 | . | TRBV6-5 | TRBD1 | TGTGCCAGCAGTAAACAGGGGGCGGAAAACACTGAAGCTTTCTTT | CASSKQGAENTEAFF
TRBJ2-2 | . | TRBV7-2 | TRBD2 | TGTGCCAGCAGCCTGACTAGCGTAATTACCGGGGAGCTGTTTTTT | CASSLTSVITGELFF
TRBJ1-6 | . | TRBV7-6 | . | TGTGCCAGCAGCTTCGGTTCGCGAAGGAGGTCAAGTTCACCCCTCCACTTT | CASSFGSRRRSSSPLHF
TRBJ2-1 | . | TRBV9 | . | TGTGCCAGCAGCGTAGATAGTCCCCCTTACAATGAGCAGTTCTTC | CASSVDSPPYNEQFF
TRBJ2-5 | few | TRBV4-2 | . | TGTGCCAGCAGCCAAGGCTCGGGGGGCGCTAGGGAGACCCAGTACTTC | CASSQGSGGARETQYF
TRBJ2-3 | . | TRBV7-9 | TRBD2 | TGTGCCAGCAGTCCTCGGCTAGCGGGGCCCGCAGATACGCAGTATTTT | CASSPRLAGPADTQYF
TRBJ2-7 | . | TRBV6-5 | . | TGTGCCAGCCGATACTTAGGTGACTGGAACTTC | CASRYLGDWNF
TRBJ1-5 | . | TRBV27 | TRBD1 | TGTGCCAGGGGGACAGGGACGTATAGCAATCAGCCCCAGCATTTT | CARGTGTYSNQPQHF
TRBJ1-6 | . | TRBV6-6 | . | TGTGCCAGCAGTTACGGAGGACTTCGGTCACCCCTCCACTTT | CASSYGGLRSPLHF
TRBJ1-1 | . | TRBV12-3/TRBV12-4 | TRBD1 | TGTGCCAGCAGGCCACAGGGGGCTGAAGCTTTCTTT | CASRPQGAEAFF
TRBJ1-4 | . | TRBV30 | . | TGTGCCTGGAGTGCCTATCAAAACAGAAATGAAAAACTGTTTTTT | CAWSAYQNRNEKLFF
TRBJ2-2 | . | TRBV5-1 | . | TGCGCCAGCAGCTGGGTGAATCGAGGCGGGGAGCTGTTTTTT | CASSWVNRGGELFF
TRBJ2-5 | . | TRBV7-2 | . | TGTGCCAGCAGCTTAACCCGTGACACCCAAGAGACCCAGTACTTC | CASSLTRDTQETQYF